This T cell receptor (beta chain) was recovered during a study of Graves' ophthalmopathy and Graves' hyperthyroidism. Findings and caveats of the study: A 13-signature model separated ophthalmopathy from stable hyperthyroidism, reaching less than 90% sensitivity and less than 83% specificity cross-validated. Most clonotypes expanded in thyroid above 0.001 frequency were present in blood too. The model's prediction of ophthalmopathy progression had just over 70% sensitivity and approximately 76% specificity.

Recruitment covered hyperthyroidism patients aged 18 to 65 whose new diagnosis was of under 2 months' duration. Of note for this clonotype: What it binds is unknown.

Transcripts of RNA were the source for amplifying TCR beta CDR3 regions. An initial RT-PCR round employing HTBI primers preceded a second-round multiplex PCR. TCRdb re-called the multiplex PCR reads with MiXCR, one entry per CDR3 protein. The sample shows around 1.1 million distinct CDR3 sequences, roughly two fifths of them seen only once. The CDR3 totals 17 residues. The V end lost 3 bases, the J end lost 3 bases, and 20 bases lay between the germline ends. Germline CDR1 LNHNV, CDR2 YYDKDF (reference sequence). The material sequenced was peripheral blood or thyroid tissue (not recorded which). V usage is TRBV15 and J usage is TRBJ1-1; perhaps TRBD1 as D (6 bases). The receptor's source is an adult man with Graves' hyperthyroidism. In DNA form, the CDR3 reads TGTGCCACCAGCAGCTTGTTGCCGCAGGGGTCGGACACTGAAGCTTTCTTT. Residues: CATSSLLPQGSDTEAFF. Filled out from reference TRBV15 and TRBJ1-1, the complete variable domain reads DAMVIQNPRYQVTQFGKPVTLSCSQTLNHNVMYWYQQKSSQAPKLLFHYYDKDFNNEADTPDNFQSRRPNTSFCFLDIRSPGLGDTAMYLCATSSLLPQGSDTEAFFGQGTRLTVV.